This is a list of T cell receptor beta chains from one sample in a study of T cell repertoires in cytomegalovirus infection. No antigen is known for these receptors. MiXCR was run by TCRdb on the reads, yielding one entry per CDR3 protein. The table lists about 470,000 distinct CDR3 sequences, approximately 42% of them singletons. The material sequenced was cultured PBMCs, taken from culture after CMV antigen stimulation. These receptors came from a human donor in good health (CMV status not recorded). Some clones in this sample may be carry-over from other donors' samples. CDR3s include the opening cysteine and the closing phenylalanine or tryptophan. A D gene is named only where the DNA matches it firmly. A clone size is listed for some rows: how often the clone was seen (once, few, many), or a class if it is expanded.

D,V,size,J,CDR3,DNA
NA,TRBV7-2,NA,TRBJ2-7,CASSLRDFPSYEQYF,TGTGCCAGCAGCTTACGAGATTTTCCTTCCTACGAGCAGTACTTC
NA,TRBV6-1,NA,TRBJ1-2,CASSELRFGGYTF,TGTGCCAGCAGCGAGCTTAGGTTTGGTGGCTACACCTTC
NA,TRBV20-1,NA,TRBJ2-1,CSARETRDTYNEQFF,TGCAGTGCTAGAGAGACCCGGGACACCTACAATGAGCAGTTCTTC
NA,TRBV7-8,few,TRBJ2-1,CASSFTSNAYNEQFF,TGTGCCAGCAGCTTTACTAGCAACGCCTACAATGAGCAGTTCTTC
NA,TRBV6-2/TRBV6-3,few,TRBJ2-7,CASRGLRVDEQYF,TGTGCCAGCCGGGGACTCCGAGTGGACGAGCAGTACTTC
NA,TRBV20-1,NA,TRBJ2-7,CSASGWDTGDYEQYF,TGCAGTGCTAGCGGTTGGGACACCGGGGACTACGAGCAGTACTTC
NA,TRBV2,NA,TRBJ1-2,CASSFLQGGVEGYTF,TGTGCCAGCAGTTTTCTACAGGGAGGTGTAGAGGGCTACACCTTC
NA,TRBV5-5,NA,TRBJ2-2,CASSGTQAAGDLFF,TGTGCCAGCAGCGGGACACAAGCAGCCGGGGATCTGTTTTTT
NA,TRBV24-1,NA,TRBJ1-6,CATSDQRTASSYNSPLHF,TGTGCCACCAGTGATCAACGGACAGCGAGCTCCTATAATTCACCCCTCCACTTT
TRBD2,TRBV27,few,TRBJ2-5,CASSPGLVGQETQYF,TGTGCCAGCAGTCCCGGACTAGTAGGGCAAGAGACCCAGTACTTC
NA,TRBV27,NA,TRBJ1-1,CASSLSVGWWGTGGAFF,TGTGCCAGCAGTTTATCTGTAGGTTGGTGGGGTACGGGGGGAGCTTTCTTT
TRBD1,TRBV7-8,few,TRBJ1-2,CASSLLPRQGGSWVNYGYTF,TGTGCCAGCAGCTTATTGCCCCGACAGGGAGGGTCTTGGGTTAACTATGGCTACACCTTC
TRBD1,TRBV20-1,once,TRBJ2-7,CSASPDRATYEQYF,TGCAGTGCTAGCCCGGACAGGGCGACCTACGAGCAGTACTTC
NA,TRBV7-2,few,TRBJ1-2,CASSPRAHPYGYTF,TGTGCCAGCAGCCCCCGGGCGCACCCTTATGGCTACACCTTC
NA,TRBV6-1,NA,TRBJ1-1,CASSEKGAEGGAEAFF,TGTGCCAGCAGTGAAAAAGGAGCTGAGGGGGGGGCTGAAGCTTTCTTT
TRBD1,TRBV4-2,NA,TRBJ1-4,CASSQEIGQGAGQEKLFF,TGTGCCAGCAGCCAAGAGATAGGGCAGGGGGCGGGACAAGAAAAACTGTTTTTT
TRBD2,TRBV4-3,NA,TRBJ2-2,CASSWSGGTGELFF,TGCGCCAGCAGCTGGTCCGGGGGGACCGGGGAGCTGTTTTTT
NA,TRBV6-6,NA,TRBJ2-1,CASSPGSYSYNEQFF,TGTGCCAGCAGCCCCGGGTCCTACTCCTACAATGAGCAGTTCTTC
NA,TRBV11-2,once,TRBJ1-1,CASSLTRQANTEAFF,TGTGCCAGCAGCTTAACTCGGCAGGCGAACACTGAAGCTTTCTTT
TRBD2,TRBV7-2,many,TRBJ2-7,CASSRTSGSYEQYF,TGTGCCAGCAGCCGGACTAGCGGGAGCTACGAGCAGTACTTC
TRBD2,TRBV7-9,few,TRBJ2-3,CASSLGPSVGGLLDTQYF,TGTGCCAGCAGCTTAGGCCCCTCTGTGGGAGGGTTATTGGATACGCAGTATTTT
NA,TRBV29-1,once,TRBJ1-2,CSVEKREGYTF,TGCAGCGTTGAGAAGAGGGAGGGCTACACCTTC
TRBD1,TRBV7-9,NA,TRBJ1-2,CASSLGQGAVYGYTF,TGTGCCAGCAGCTTAGGACAGGGAGCTGTCTATGGCTACACCTTC
NA,TRBV7-9,NA,TRBJ1-6,CASSLGGRGSPLHF,TGTGCCAGCAGCTTGGGGGGGAGAGGTTCACCCCTCCACTTT
NA,TRBV12-3/TRBV12-4,NA,TRBJ1-5,CASSLGGLWQPQHF,TGTGCCAGCAGTTTAGGGGGGTTGTGGCAGCCCCAGCATTTT
TRBD2,TRBV11-2,NA,TRBJ2-1,CASSWTTGLAGNEQFF,TGTGCCAGCAGCTGGACTACGGGACTAGCGGGGAATGAGCAGTTCTTC
NA,TRBV12-3/TRBV12-4,few,TRBJ1-1,CASSLGVFAEAFF,TGTGCCAGCAGTTTAGGAGTATTTGCTGAAGCTTTCTTT
NA,TRBV6-5,NA,TRBJ1-1,CASSYAGSATEAFF,TGTGCCAGCAGTTACGCGGGCAGCGCCACTGAAGCTTTCTTT
NA,TRBV12-3/TRBV12-4,NA,TRBJ2-7,CASSQGEAYEQYF,TGTGCCAGCAGCCAGGGAGAGGCCTACGAGCAGTACTTC
TRBD2,TRBV7-2,NA,TRBJ2-7,CASSPRTSGSYEQYF,TGTGCCAGCAGCCCGAGGACTAGCGGGAGCTACGAGCAGTACTTC
NA,TRBV7-6,few,TRBJ2-3,CASSPQGVLAPGTQYF,TGTGCCAGCAGCCCACAGGGTGTTCTGGCTCCGGGTACGCAGTATTTT
TRBD1,TRBV7-9,many,TRBJ2-5,CASSFPGTGVRETQYF,TGTGCCAGCAGCTTTCCGGGGACAGGGGTTAGAGAGACCCAGTACTTC
NA,TRBV7-2,few,TRBJ2-5,CASSRAPSQETQYF,TGTGCCAGCAGCCGGGCGCCAAGTCAAGAGACCCAGTACTTC
NA,TRBV5-4,NA,TRBJ2-5,CASSFGVALQETQYF,TGTGCCAGCAGCTTTGGGGTAGCTCTCCAAGAGACCCAGTACTTC
NA,TRBV11-2,NA,TRBJ2-5,CASSPQWRTQETQYF,TGTGCCAGCAGCCCGCAGTGGCGGACCCAAGAGACCCAGTACTTC
NA,TRBV7-8,few,TRBJ2-2,CASSQSNTGELFF,TGTGCCAGCAGCCAGAGTAACACCGGGGAGCTGTTTTTT
NA,TRBV7-8,NA,TRBJ2-7,CASSHQPGQGSYEQYF,TGTGCCAGCAGCCACCAGCCCGGCCAGGGTTCATACGAGCAGTACTTC
NA,TRBV7-2,NA,TRBJ1-1,CASSSETLNTEAFF,TGTGCCAGCAGCTCTGAAACCCTCAACACTGAAGCTTTCTTT
NA,TRBV7-8,few,TRBJ1-1,CASSVTPQGSYTEAFF,TGTGCCAGCAGCGTTACACCACAAGGGTCGTACACTGAAGCTTTCTTT
NA,TRBV4-1,once,TRBJ1-1,CASSQETSAEAFF,TGCGCCAGCAGCCAAGAAACCAGCGCTGAAGCTTTCTTT
TRBD1,TRBV7-6,few,TRBJ2-3,CASSLPTGLSTDTQYF,TGTGCCAGCAGCCTCCCGACAGGGCTCAGCACAGATACGCAGTATTTT
NA,TRBV12-3/TRBV12-4,NA,TRBJ2-3,CASRTGPPDTQYF,TGTGCCAGCAGGACAGGTCCCCCAGATACGCAGTATTTT
TRBD1,TRBV6-1,NA,TRBJ2-1,CASSFPVTGFDNEQFF,TGTGCCAGCAGTTTCCCGGTGACAGGGTTCGACAATGAGCAGTTCTTC
NA,TRBV5-8,NA,TRBJ2-7,CASSARSGSHEQYF,TGTGCCAGCAGCGCCCGATCAGGCTCCCACGAGCAGTACTTC
TRBD1,TRBV5-1,once,TRBJ1-1,CASSPGTGIVMNTEAFF,TGCGCCAGCAGCCCCGGGACAGGAATCGTAATGAACACTGAAGCTTTCTTT
NA,TRBV30,NA,TRBJ2-7,CAWEDRHVSYEQYF,TGTGCCTGGGAGGACAGACATGTATCCTACGAGCAGTACTTC
TRBD1,TRBV7-2,few,TRBJ2-7,CASSPGTGTREQYF,TGTGCCAGCAGCCCCGGGACAGGGACCCGCGAGCAGTACTTC
NA,TRBV29-1,NA,TRBJ1-2,CSADRTTPGYTF,TGCAGCGCTGACCGGACCACCCCCGGCTACACCTTC
TRBD2,TRBV28,NA,TRBJ2-1,CASGGGPSRFF,TGTGCCAGCGGCGGGGGGCCGTCGAGGTTCTTC
TRBD1,TRBV7-2,few,TRBJ1-6,CASSLDPPQGGSPLHF,TGTGCCAGCAGCTTAGACCCCCCCCAGGGGGGATCACCCCTCCACTTT
NA,TRBV29-1,NA,TRBJ1-1,CSADTHTDIAFF,TGCAGCGCGGACACCCACACGGATATAGCTTTCTTT
TRBD1,TRBV4-3,few,TRBJ1-6,CASSQDRGRNSPLHF,TGCGCCAGCAGCCAAGACAGGGGGCGGAATTCACCCCTCCACTTT